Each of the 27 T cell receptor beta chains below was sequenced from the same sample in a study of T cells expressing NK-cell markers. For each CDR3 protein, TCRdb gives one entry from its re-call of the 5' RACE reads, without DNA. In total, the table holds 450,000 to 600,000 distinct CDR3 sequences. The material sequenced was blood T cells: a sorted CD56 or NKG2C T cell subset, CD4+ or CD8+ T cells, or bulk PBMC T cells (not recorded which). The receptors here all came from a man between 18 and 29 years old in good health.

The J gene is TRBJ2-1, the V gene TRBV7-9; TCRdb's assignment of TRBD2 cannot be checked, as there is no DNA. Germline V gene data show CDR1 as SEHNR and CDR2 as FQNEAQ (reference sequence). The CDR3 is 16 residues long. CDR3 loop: CASSPLVASGDLEQFF. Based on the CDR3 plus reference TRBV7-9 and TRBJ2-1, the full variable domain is DTGVSQNPRHKITKRGQNVTFRCDPISEHNRLYWYRQTLGQGPEFLTYFQNEAQLEKSRLLSDRFSAERPKGSFSTLEIQRTEQGDSAMYLCASSPLVASGDLEQFFGPGTRLTVL.

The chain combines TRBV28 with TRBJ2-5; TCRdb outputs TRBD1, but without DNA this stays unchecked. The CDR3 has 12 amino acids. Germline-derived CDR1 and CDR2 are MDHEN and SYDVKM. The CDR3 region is CASGDSQETQYF.

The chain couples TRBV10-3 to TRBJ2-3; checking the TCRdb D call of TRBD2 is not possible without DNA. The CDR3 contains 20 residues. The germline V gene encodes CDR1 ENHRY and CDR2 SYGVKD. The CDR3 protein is CAISESAGLAGETSTDTQYF.

CDR3: CATASRAPYNSPLHF. The chain uses TRBV10-3 and TRBJ1-6; TCRdb's assignment of TRBD1 cannot be checked, as there is no DNA. CDR3 length equals 15 residues. The germline V gene encodes CDR1 ENHRY and CDR2 SYGVKD.

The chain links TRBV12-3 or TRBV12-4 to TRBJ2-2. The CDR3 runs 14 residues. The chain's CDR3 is CASSFREALGELFF.

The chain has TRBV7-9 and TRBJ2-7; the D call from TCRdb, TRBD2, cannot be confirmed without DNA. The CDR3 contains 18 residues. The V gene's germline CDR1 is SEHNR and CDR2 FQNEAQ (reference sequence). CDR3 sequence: CASSIDPGTSGRVSEQYF.

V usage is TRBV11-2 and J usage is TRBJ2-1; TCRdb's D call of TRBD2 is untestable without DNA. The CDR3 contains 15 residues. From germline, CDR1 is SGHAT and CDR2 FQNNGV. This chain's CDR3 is CASSLPLLQRDEQFF.

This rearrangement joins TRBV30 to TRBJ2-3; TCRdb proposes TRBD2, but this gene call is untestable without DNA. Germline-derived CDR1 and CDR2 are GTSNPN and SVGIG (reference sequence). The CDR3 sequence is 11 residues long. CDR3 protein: CARAGSDTQYF.

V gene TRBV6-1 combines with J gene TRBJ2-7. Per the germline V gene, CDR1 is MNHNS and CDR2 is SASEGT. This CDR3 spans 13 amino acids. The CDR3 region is CASSVEVSYEQYF.

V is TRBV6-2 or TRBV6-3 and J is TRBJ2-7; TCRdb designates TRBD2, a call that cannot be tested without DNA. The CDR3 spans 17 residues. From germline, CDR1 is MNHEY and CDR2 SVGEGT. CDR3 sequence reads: CASSYSGTSNNIYEQYF.

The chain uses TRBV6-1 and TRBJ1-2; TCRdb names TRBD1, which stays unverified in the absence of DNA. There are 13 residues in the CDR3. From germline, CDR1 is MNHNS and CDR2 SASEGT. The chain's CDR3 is CASSESRPYGYTF.

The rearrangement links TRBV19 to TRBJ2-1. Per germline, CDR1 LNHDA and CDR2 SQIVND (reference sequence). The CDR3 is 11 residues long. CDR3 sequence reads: CASFRDNEQFF. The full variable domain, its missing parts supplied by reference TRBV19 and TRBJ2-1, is DGGITQSPKYLFRKEGQNVTLSCEQNLNHDAMYWYRQDPGQGLRLIYYSQIVNDFQKGDIAEGYSVSREKKESFPLTVTSAQKNPTAFYLCASFRDNEQFFGPGTRLTVL.

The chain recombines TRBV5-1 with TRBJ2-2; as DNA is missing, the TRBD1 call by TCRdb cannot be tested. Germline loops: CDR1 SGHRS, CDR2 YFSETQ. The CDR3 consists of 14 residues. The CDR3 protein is CASSIKTGAGELFF.

CDR3 residues: CASTQRREKELFF. This sequence joins TRBV6-2 or TRBV6-3 and TRBJ2-2; there is no DNA to check the TCRdb D call of TRBD2. CDR1 is MNHEY, CDR2 SVGEGT, per germline. The CDR3 contains 13 residues.

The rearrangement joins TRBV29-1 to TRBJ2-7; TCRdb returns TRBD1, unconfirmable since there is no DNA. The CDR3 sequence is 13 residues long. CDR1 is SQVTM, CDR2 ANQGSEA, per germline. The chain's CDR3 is CSVFGGSLYEQYF.

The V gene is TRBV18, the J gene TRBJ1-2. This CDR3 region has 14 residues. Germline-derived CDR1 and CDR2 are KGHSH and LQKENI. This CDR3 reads CASSPPSHRYGYTF.

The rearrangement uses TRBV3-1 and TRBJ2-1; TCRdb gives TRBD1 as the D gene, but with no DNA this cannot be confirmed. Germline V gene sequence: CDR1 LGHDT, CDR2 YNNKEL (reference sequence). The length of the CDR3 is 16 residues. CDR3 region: CASSQVVLQGYNEQFF.

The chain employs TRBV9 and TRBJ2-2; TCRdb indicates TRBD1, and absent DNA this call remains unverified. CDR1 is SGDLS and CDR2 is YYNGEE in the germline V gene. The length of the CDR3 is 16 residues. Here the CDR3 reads CASEPRTGPNTGELFF.

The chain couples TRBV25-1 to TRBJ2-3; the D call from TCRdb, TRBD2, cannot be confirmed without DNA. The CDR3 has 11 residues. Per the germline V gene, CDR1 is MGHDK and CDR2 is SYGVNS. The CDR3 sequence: CASGPVDTQYF.

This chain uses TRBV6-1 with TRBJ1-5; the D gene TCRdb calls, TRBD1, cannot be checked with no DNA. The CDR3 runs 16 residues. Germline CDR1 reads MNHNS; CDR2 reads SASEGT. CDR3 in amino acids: CASSPDRSYSNQPQHF.

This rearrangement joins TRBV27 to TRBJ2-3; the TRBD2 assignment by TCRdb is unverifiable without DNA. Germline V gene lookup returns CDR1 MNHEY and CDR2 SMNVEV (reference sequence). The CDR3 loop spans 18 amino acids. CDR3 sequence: CASSPERERVYGTDTQYF.

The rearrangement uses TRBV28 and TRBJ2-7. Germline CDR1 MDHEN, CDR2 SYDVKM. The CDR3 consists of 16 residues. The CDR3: CASSFGLHRLPYEQYF. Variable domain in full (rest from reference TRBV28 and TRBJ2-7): DVKVTQSSRYLVKRTGEKVFLECVQDMDHENMFWYRQDPGLGLRLIYFSYDVKMKEKGDIPEGYSVSREKKERFSLILESASTNQTSMYLCASSFGLHRLPYEQYFGPGTRLTVT.

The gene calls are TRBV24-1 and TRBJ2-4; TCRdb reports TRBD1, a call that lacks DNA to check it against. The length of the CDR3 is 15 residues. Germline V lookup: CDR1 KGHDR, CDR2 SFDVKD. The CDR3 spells CATSDLKTGGNIQYF.

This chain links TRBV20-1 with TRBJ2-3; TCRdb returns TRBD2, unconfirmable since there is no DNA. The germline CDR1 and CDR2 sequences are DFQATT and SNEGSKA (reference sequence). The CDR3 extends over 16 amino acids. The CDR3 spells CSARDLNGRSTDTQYF.

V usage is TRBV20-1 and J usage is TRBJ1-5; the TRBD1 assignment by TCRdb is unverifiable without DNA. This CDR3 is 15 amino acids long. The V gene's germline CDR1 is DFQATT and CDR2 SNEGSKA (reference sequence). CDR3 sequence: CSARIGTVGNQPQHF.

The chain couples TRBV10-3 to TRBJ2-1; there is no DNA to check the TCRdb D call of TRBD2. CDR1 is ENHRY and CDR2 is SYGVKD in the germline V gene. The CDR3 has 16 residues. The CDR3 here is CAITRTSGRNYNEQFF.

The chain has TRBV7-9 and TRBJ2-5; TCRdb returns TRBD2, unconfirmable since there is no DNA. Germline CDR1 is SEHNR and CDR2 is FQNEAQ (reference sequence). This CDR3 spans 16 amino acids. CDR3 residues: CASSLGASGKVETQYF.